This TCR beta chain was profiled in a study of cytomegalovirus exposure and HLA in healthy donors. Study background: In terms of ancestry, the Caucasian-associated cluster contained about 80% of the approximately 400 genotyped donors. Study-level points and caveats: In a later analysis, common viral pathogens appeared linked to several of the most significant clusters. In all likelihood, a cluster of highly shared sequence variants was a sequencing artifact.

Those who donated were healthy bone marrow donors. PCR primers comprised 60 Vbeta and 13 Jbeta primers. Sequencing used immunoSEQ multiplex PCR; TCRdb keeps in-frame clones, though not all of them. Among around 86,000 clones listed, about three quarters were seen once. Per the germline V gene, CDR1 is MNHEY and CDR2 is SVGAGI. V dropped 0 bases and J dropped 8 bases, with 19 bases sitting between them. The CDR3 is 16 residues long. This clone was seen just once. Antigen: not known. The rearrangement uses TRBV6-5 and TRBJ1-2; no reliable D call. The origin of this receptor is a female donor in good health and CMV-seronegative. Sequenced input: PBMCs. CDR3 loop: CASSYSSDSRPMGYTF. Here the CDR3 DNA reads TGTGCCAGCAGTTACTCGAGTGACTCTAGGCCGATGGGCTACACCTTC.